The 24 T cell receptor beta chains in this list originate from one sample, sequenced in a study of T cells in localized non-small cell lung cancer. TCRdb's copy holds only in-frame clones and misses some; the assay was immunoSEQ multiplex PCR. The sample includes roughly 30,000 clones, around 90% of them seen just once. The material was peripheral blood, obtained before any cancer treatment. The receptors originated from a female donor of 60 years or more with stage I lung adenocarcinoma.

The chain links TRBV19 to TRBJ1-4; a weak D match, TRBD1 (5 bases). Germline lookup yields CDR1 LNHDA and CDR2 SQIVND (reference sequence). The CDR3 totals 14 residues. The germline V and J ends were trimmed by 2 bases and 8 bases, with 12 bases remaining between them. Here the CDR3 DNA reads TGTGCCAGTAGTATACGGCAGGGAGCGGAAAAACTGTTTTTT. Its translation: CASSIRQGAEKLFF.

J is TRBJ2-2 and V is TRBV28; TRBD1 matches at 7 bases. CDR1 and CDR2 from the germline V gene are MDHEN and SYDVKM. This CDR3 comprises 14 residues. V shed 2 bases and J 4 bases; nucleotides not matched to a gene: 1. The DNA for the CDR3 is TGTGCCAGCAGTTTAGACAGGGTCACCGGGGAGCTGTTTTTT. Residues: CASSLDRVTGELFF. Based on the CDR3 plus reference TRBV28 and TRBJ2-2, the full variable domain is DVKVTQSSRYLVKRTGEKVFLECVQDMDHENMFWYRQDPGLGLRLIYFSYDVKMKEKGDIPEGYSVSREKKERFSLILESASTNQTSMYLCASSLDRVTGELFFGEGSRLTVL.

The V gene is TRBV28, the J gene TRBJ1-2; 10 bases line up with TRBD1. The CDR3 contains 16 residues. CDR1 and CDR2 (germline): MDHEN, SYDVKM. Unmatched junction bases numbered 12, after V lost 9 bases and J lost 2 bases. The CDR3 region has the DNA TGTGCCAGTAACACTTATGGACAGGGGGGCAACTATGGCTACACCTTC. It specifies CASNTYGQGGNYGYTF.

This rearrangement joins TRBV5-1 to TRBJ1-2; TRBD1 matches 11 bases. Germline V gives CDR1 SGHRS, CDR2 YFSETQ. V shed 7 bases, J shed 9 bases, and the junction held 8 bases outside the gene matches. This CDR3 comprises 13 residues. CDR3 sequence reads: CASALRDRGSYTF. CDR3 coding DNA: TGCGCCAGCGCCCTTAGGGACAGGGGGAGCTACACCTTC. Variable domain in full (rest from reference TRBV5-1 and TRBJ1-2): KAGVTQTPRYLIKTRGQQVTLSCSPISGHRSVSWYQQTPGQGLQFLFEYFSETQRNKGNFPGRFSGRQFSNSRSEMNVSTLELGDSALYLCASALRDRGSYTFGSGTRLTVV.

The gene calls are TRBV4-1 and TRBJ2-7, with D possibly matching TRBD1 (5 bases). CDR1 and CDR2 (germline): MGHRA, YSYEKL. The V end lost 0 bases, the J end lost 5 bases, and 11 bases lay between the germline ends. The CDR3 is made up of 14 amino acids. CDR3 DNA sequence: TGCGCCAGCAGCCAAGAAGCGTGGGGCCACGAGCAGTACTTC. It encodes CASSQEAWGHEQYF.

CDR3 nucleotide sequence: TGTGCCACCTCTGGGCTAGCGGGAGTCTACGAGCAGTACTTC. Its translation: CATSGLAGVYEQYF. The genes are TRBV2 and TRBJ2-7, with 10 bases fitting TRBD2. The CDR3 is made up of 14 amino acids. From germline, CDR1 is SNHLY and CDR2 FYNNEI. Unmatched junction bases numbered 9, after V lost 10 bases and J lost 3 bases.

The V gene is TRBV7-9, the J gene TRBJ2-7; D possibly corresponds to TRBD2 (6 bases). CDR3 length equals 13 residues. Germline assignment: CDR1 SEHNR and CDR2 FQNEAQ (reference sequence). The germline V and J ends were trimmed by 5 bases and 3 bases, with 11 bases remaining between them. The CDR3 protein is CASSRREDYEQYF. Here the CDR3 DNA reads TGTGCCAGCAGCCGCAGGGAGGACTACGAGCAGTACTTC. Variable domain in full (rest from reference TRBV7-9 and TRBJ2-7): DTGVSQNPRHKITKRGQNVTFRCDPISEHNRLYWYRQTLGQGPEFLTYFQNEAQLEKSRLLSDRFSAERPKGSFSTLEIQRTEQGDSAMYLCASSRREDYEQYFGPGTRLTVT.

This chain connects TRBV6-6 to TRBJ1-1; 8 nucleotides align to TRBD1. CDR1 is MNHNY, CDR2 SVGAGI, per germline (reference sequence). CDR3 size: 13 residues. With V trimmed by 6 bases and J by 3 bases, 3 bases remained unmatched. CDR3 nucleotides: TGTGCCAGCAGAAAGGACAGGGACACTGAAGCTTTCTTT. This sequence encodes CASRKDRDTEAFF.

V and J are TRBV28 and TRBJ2-7; D gene uncertain. Trimming shortened V by 5 bases and J by 2 bases, and 10 bases separated the two germline ends. The length of the CDR3 is 13 residues. Germline loops: CDR1 MDHEN, CDR2 SYDVKM. The CDR3 loop reads CASSPAQTYEQYF. Here the CDR3 DNA reads TGTGCCAGCAGTCCGGCACAAACCTACGAGCAGTACTTC.

V usage is TRBV11-2 and J usage is TRBJ2-5; 8 nucleotides match TRBD1. V lost 5 bases and J lost 1; bases outside the gene matches: 9. The CDR3 covers 16 residues. CDR1 and CDR2 (germline): SGHAT, FQNNGV. This chain's CDR3 is CASSPTRTGFQETQYF. The CDR3 nucleotides are TGTGCCAGCAGCCCTACCCGGACAGGGTTCCAAGAGACCCAGTACTTC.

The CDR3 sequence is CAWSAGQGASQPQHF. DNA for the CDR3: TGTGCCTGGAGTGCGGGACAGGGGGCAAGTCAGCCCCAGCATTTT. V is TRBV30 and J is TRBJ1-5; 12 nucleotides match TRBD1. Per germline, CDR1 GTSNPN and CDR2 SVGIG (reference sequence). The ends lost 1 base at V and 6 bases at J; junction bases unmatched: 4. The CDR3 has 15 residues.

The chain's CDR3 is CASSQRAGTGINEQFF. The CDR3 DNA is TGTGCCAGCAGCCAGAGAGCCGGGACAGGGATCAACGAGCAGTTCTTC. The V gene is TRBV7-9, the J gene TRBJ2-1, with 9 nucleotides matching TRBD1. Germline trimming cut 5 bases from V and 10 bases from J; bases unmatched to any gene: 15. Germline V gene sequence: CDR1 SEHNR, CDR2 FQNEAQ (reference sequence). The CDR3 spans 16 residues.

V usage is TRBV7-3 and J usage is TRBJ2-3; tentative D call: TRBD1 (5 bases). Trimming cost V 4 bases and J 1 base, with 12 bases left between them. The length of the CDR3 is 15 residues. Per the germline V gene, CDR1 is SGHTA and CDR2 is FQGTGA. This CDR3 reads CASSSYDSRTDTQYF. The CDR3 DNA follows: TGTGCCAGCAGCTCTTACGACAGCCGCACAGATACGCAGTATTTT.

J is TRBJ2-1 and V is TRBV5-4; 9 nucleotides agree with TRBD2. The germline V gene encodes CDR1 SGHNT and CDR2 YYREEE (reference sequence). V was clipped by 4 bases and J by 3 bases; unmatched bases: 8. The CDR3 loop spans 16 amino acids. CDR3 nucleotide sequence: TGTGCCAGCAGCGTATTAGCGGGAGAGATCTACAATGAGCAGTTCTTC. Its protein product is CASSVLAGEIYNEQFF.

The chain links TRBV19 to TRBJ2-7, with TRBD2 matching over 12 bases. Germline V gives CDR1 LNHDA, CDR2 SQIVND (reference sequence). V shed 3 bases, J shed 5 bases, and the junction held 11 bases outside the gene matches. CDR3 size: 17 residues. In nucleotides, the CDR3 is TGTGCCAGTAGTATCTGGCTAGCGGGAGGGCCGGGGAACGAGCAGTACTTC. As protein: CASSIWLAGGPGNEQYF.

The rearrangement joins TRBV7-2 to TRBJ2-4; weak D call: TRBD1 (5 bases). There are 13 residues in the CDR3. From germline, CDR1 is SGHTA and CDR2 FQGNSA. V was cut by 1 base and J by 8 bases, with 9 bases left in between. CDR3 residues: CASSLGGLDIQYF. CDR3 bases: TGTGCCAGCAGCTTAGGGGGCTTAGACATTCAGTACTTC.

This rearrangement joins TRBV6-5 to TRBJ2-1, with a possible D match to TRBD2 (5 bases). The germline V gene encodes CDR1 MNHEY and CDR2 SVGAGI. V dropped 0 bases and J dropped 4 bases, with 13 bases sitting between them. The CDR3 is 16 amino acids. Here the CDR3 reads CASSYSKVAQYNEQFF. As DNA, the CDR3 is TGTGCCAGCAGTTACTCGAAGGTAGCGCAGTACAATGAGCAGTTCTTC.

The CDR3 region is CSVTPGLPNYEQYF. Here the CDR3 DNA reads TGCAGCGTCACCCCCGGGCTTCCAAACTACGAGCAGTACTTC. The chain joins TRBV29-1 to TRBJ2-7, with unresolved D. Trimming took 6 bases from V and 3 from J, leaving 18 bases between them. CDR3 length: 14 amino acids. Germline V gives CDR1 SQVTM, CDR2 ANQGSEA.

The CDR3 reads CAIRAGQGDTEAFF. CDR3 nucleotides: TGTGCCATCAGGGCGGGACAGGGGGACACTGAAGCTTTCTTT. The rearrangement uses TRBV10-3 and TRBJ1-1; 11 bases line up with TRBD1. The CDR3 runs 14 residues. The V segment lost 6 bases and the J segment 3 bases; nucleotides outside the gene matches: 3. Germline V CDR1 and CDR2: ENHRY, SYGVKD.

The J gene is TRBJ1-1, the V gene TRBV13; the match to TRBD1 covers 7 bases. J lost 4 bases, V lost 0 bases, and 5 bases had no gene match. In germline, CDR1 is PRHDT, CDR2 FYEKMQ (reference sequence). There are 15 residues in the CDR3. The chain's CDR3 is CASSLGWTGLTEAFF. CDR3 in DNA: TGTGCCAGCAGCTTAGGCTGGACAGGCCTCACTGAAGCTTTCTTT. The variable domain in full, with the rest retrieved from reference TRBV13 and TRBJ1-1, is AAGVIQSPRHLIKEKRETATLKCYPIPRHDTVYWYQQGPGQDPQFLISFYEKMQSDKGSIPDRFSAQQFSDYHSELNMSSLELGDSALYFCASSLGWTGLTEAFFGQGTRLTVV.

V gene TRBV18 combines with J gene TRBJ1-4; 9 nucleotides agree with TRBD1. The CDR3 covers 15 residues. CDR1 KGHSH and CDR2 LQKENI come from the germline V gene. The V segment lost 1 base and the J segment 8 bases; nucleotides outside the gene matches: 5. For the CDR3, the DNA is TGTGCCAGCTCACCACGGACAGGGGCTGAGGAAAAACTGTTTTTT. This translates into CASSPRTGAEEKLFF.

The chain carries TRBV9 and TRBJ1-1; D remains ambiguous. This CDR3 has 15 amino acids. V was cut by 3 bases and J by 1 base, with 13 bases left in between. CDR1 is SGDLS, CDR2 YYNGEE, per germline. CDR3 residues: CASSAGILTNTEAFF. The CDR3 region has the DNA TGTGCCAGCAGCGCCGGAATACTAACGAACACTGAAGCTTTCTTT.

The chain has TRBV6-5 and TRBJ2-1; D is perhaps TRBD1 (5 bases). Between the trimmed V and J ends, which lost 6 bases and 1 base, there was a span of 13 bases. Germline V CDR1 and CDR2: MNHEY, SVGAGI. The CDR3 is made up of 15 amino acids. The CDR3 DNA reads TGTGCCAGCAGAAACAGGCGCATTTCCTACAATGAGCAGTTCTTC. This gives the protein CASRNRRISYNEQFF.

V and J are TRBV4-1 and TRBJ2-1; D not resolved. This CDR3 contains 13 residues. Germline CDR1 MGHRA, CDR2 YSYEKL. Between the trimmed V and J ends, which lost 1 base and 6 bases, there was a span of 7 bases. In DNA, the CDR3 is TGCGCCAGCAGCCAAGGGACGGGCAATGAGCAGTTCTTC. It is translated as CASSQGTGNEQFF.